These 28 T cell receptor beta chains share one sample of origin, sequenced in a study of blood T cell repertoires in COVID-19. The protocol was immunoSEQ multiplex PCR, while the TCRdb copy is restricted to in-frame clones and leaves out a portion. The sample yields 120,000 or so clones, around nine tenths seen once. The sample comprised peripheral blood. These receptors originate from a woman aged 80 or over with acute or convalescent COVID-19.

This clone was detected only a few times. V is TRBV3-1 (or the pseudogene TRBV3-2) and J is TRBJ1-6; D is possibly TRBD1 (6 bases). Trimming pared 3 bases from V and 8 bases from J, leaving 11 bases between. The CDR3 has 14 residues. The germline gives CDR1 LGHDT, CDR2 YNNKEL (reference sequence). CDR3 DNA sequence: TGTGCCAGCAGCCATAGGGACAACGATTCACCCCTCCACTTT. Its protein product is CASSHRDNDSPLHF.

With regard to this clone: Other DNA sequences in the sample encode the same CDR3. CDR3 in amino acids: CASSQLAGGTDTQYF. The CDR3 region has the DNA TGTGCCAGCAGCCAGCTAGCGGGGGGCACAGATACGCAGTATTTT. The gene calls are TRBV3-1 (or the pseudogene TRBV3-2) and TRBJ2-3; TRBD2 matches 10 bases. Germline V lookup: CDR1 LGHDT, CDR2 YNNKEL (reference sequence). The CDR3 sequence is 15 residues long. V lost 3 bases, J lost 1 base, and 1 base stayed unmatched.

The chain employs TRBV10-1 and TRBJ2-1, with 12 nucleotides matching TRBD2. The ends lost 4 bases at V and 9 bases at J; junction bases unmatched: 1. CDR1 and CDR2 from the germline V gene are WNHNN and SYGVQD (reference sequence). This CDR3 contains 13 residues. In DNA, the CDR3 is TGCGCCAGCAGTGTACTAGCGGGGGGTGAGCAGTTCTTC. It is translated as CASSVLAGGEQFF.

V gene TRBV5-1 combines with J gene TRBJ1-2, with D perhaps matching TRBD1 (5 bases). CDR1 and CDR2 (germline): SGHRS, YFSETQ. The CDR3 is 14 residues long. Between the trimmed V and J ends, which lost 4 bases and 2 bases, there was a span of 12 bases. CDR3 in amino acids: CASSRVSGNYGYTF. As DNA, the CDR3 is TGCGCCAGCAGCCGCGTATCAGGGAACTATGGCTACACCTTC.

The chain carries TRBV3-1 (or the pseudogene TRBV3-2) and TRBJ1-4; no firm D call. Germline V gene data show CDR1 as LGHDT and CDR2 as YNNKEL (reference sequence). The CDR3 sequence is 14 residues long. Trimming left V 4 bases short and J 5 bases short, with 11 bases between. CDR3 residues: CASSLRQDNEKLFF. CDR3 bases: TGTGCCAGCAGCCTAAGACAAGACAATGAAAAACTGTTTTTT.

This sequence joins TRBV3-1 (or the pseudogene TRBV3-2) and TRBJ1-1; 7 bases are shared with TRBD1. This CDR3 contains 14 residues. Losses at the gene ends were 6 bases for V and 3 bases for J; bases not matched to a gene: 7. The V gene's germline CDR1 is LGHDT and CDR2 YNNKEL (reference sequence). CDR3 protein: CASSVSQGDTEAFF. The CDR3, as DNA: TGTGCCAGCAGTGTTTCCCAGGGGGACACTGAAGCTTTCTTT.

The rearrangement uses TRBV28 and TRBJ1-2, with TRBD1 matching over 8 bases. The V gene's germline CDR1 is MDHEN and CDR2 SYDVKM. After removal of 2 bases from V and 5 bases from J, the junction contained 10 bases not matched to a gene. CDR3 length: 16 amino acids. The CDR3 protein is CASSLVSGQGNYGYTF. The CDR3 DNA reads as TGTGCCAGCAGTTTAGTGTCTGGACAGGGTAATTATGGCTACACCTTC.

This clone has just one count. The chain links TRBV7-6 to TRBJ2-4; 10 bases are shared with TRBD1. J was trimmed by 2 bases and V by 4 bases; bases with no gene match: 5. CDR1 and CDR2 (germline): SGHVS, FNYEAQ. The CDR3 totals 16 residues. The CDR3 reads CASSSDRGQTKNIQYF. In DNA form, the CDR3 reads TGTGCCAGCAGCTCCGACAGGGGGCAAACCAAAAACATTCAGTACTTC.

The rearrangement uses TRBV2 and TRBJ2-2; D remains unclear. The V gene lost 4 bases and the J gene lost 3 bases, with 9 bases spanning the gap. This CDR3 is built from 14 residues. Germline values: CDR1 SNHLY, CDR2 FYNNEI. The CDR3 coding sequence is TGTGCCAGCAGTGGGCAGGCCTACACCGGGGAGCTGTTTTTT. Translated: CASSGQAYTGELFF.

The chain has TRBV9 and TRBJ1-5, with D tentatively TRBD1 (5 bases). V lost 8 bases, J lost 12 bases, and 24 bases lay in between. The germline V gene has CDR1 SGDLS and CDR2 YYNGEE. This CDR3 contains 14 residues. The CDR3 bases are TGTGCCAGAAAGTGGGGGGACTTGGAGTTAGGCCAGCATTTT. It specifies CARKWGDLELGQHF.

This chain links TRBV15 with TRBJ1-2, with a possible D match to TRBD1 (5 bases). V was trimmed by 5 bases and J by 7 bases, leaving 20 bases between them. Looked up from germline, CDR1 is LNHNV and CDR2 is YYDKDF (reference sequence). The CDR3 is 15 amino acids. The CDR3 bases are TGTGCCACCAGCTCCCCCAGCGGGGGGGTCTTTGGCTACACCTTC. This sequence encodes CATSSPSGGVFGYTF.

The chain couples TRBV6-5 to TRBJ2-5; 9 positions agree with TRBD1. CDR1 and CDR2 from the germline V gene are MNHEY and SVGAGI. The CDR3 length is 15 residues. The junction had 11 bases not matched to a gene; V was cut back by 7 bases and J by 5 bases. CDR3 amino acids: CASTLSNRGRETQYF. CDR3 bases: TGTGCCAGCACCCTCTCGAACAGGGGGCGGGAGACCCAGTACTTC.

CDR3 DNA: TGCGCCAGCAGCCTCGAAGCGGGGACTTACACCGGGGAGCTGTTTTTT. Encoded protein: CASSLEAGTYTGELFF. The chain links TRBV4-1 to TRBJ2-2; the match to TRBD2 covers 7 bases. The J segment lost 3 bases and the V segment lost 4 bases, leaving 8 bases of the junction unmatched. The germline gives CDR1 MGHRA, CDR2 YSYEKL. This CDR3 contains 16 residues.

The chain combines TRBV7-3 with TRBJ1-6; D might be TRBD1 (5 bases). Germline CDR1 is SGHTA and CDR2 is FQGTGA. This CDR3 comprises 14 residues. The V and J ends lost 3 bases and 10 bases respectively, with 13 bases between them. The CDR3 DNA reads TGTGCCAGCAGCTTCGGGGAGGGACGGTCACCCCTCCACTTT. Residues: CASSFGEGRSPLHF.

CDR3 amino acids: CASSSGTGDREQYF. The CDR3 region has the DNA TGTGCCAGCAGCTCCGGGACAGGGGATCGCGAGCAGTACTTC. The J gene is TRBJ2-7, the V gene TRBV5-4, with 10 bases that match TRBD1. This CDR3 has 14 residues. Germline loops: CDR1 SGHNT, CDR2 YYREEE (reference sequence). J was trimmed by 6 bases and V by 3 bases; bases with no gene match: 6.

CDR3 region: CASTRPSFSTF. The CDR3 DNA reads as TGTGCCAGCACGCGGCCTAGTTTCAGCACCTTC. The chain employs TRBV7-2 and TRBJ1-2, with D uncertain. V was shortened by 7 bases and J by 13 bases, with 16 bases between the two germline ends. The CDR3 has 11 amino acids. CDR1 and CDR2 (germline): SGHTA, FQGNSA. Full variable domain (remainder filled in from reference TRBV7-2 and TRBJ1-2): GAGVSQSPSNKVTEKGKDVELRCDPISGHTALYWYRQSLGQGLEFLIYFQGNSAPDKSGLPSDRFSAERTGGSVSTLTIQRTQQEDSAVYLCASTRPSFSTFGSGTRLTVV.

The chain recombines TRBV10-1 with TRBJ2-1; 9 bases line up with TRBD2. Germline lookup yields CDR1 WNHNN and CDR2 SYGVQD (reference sequence). This CDR3 spans 17 amino acids. V was clipped by 0 bases and J by 1 base; unmatched bases: 4. The CDR3 DNA is TGCGCCAGCAGTGAGTCGGGTAGCGGGAGATCCTACAATGAGCAGTTCTTC. Protein product: CASSESGSGRSYNEQFF.

The V and J genes are TRBV7-2 and TRBJ2-3; perhaps TRBD2 as D (5 bases). Trimming removed 4 bases from V and 4 bases from J, with 12 bases in between. The CDR3 extends over 14 amino acids. CDR1 SGHTA and CDR2 FQGNSA come from the germline V gene. CDR3 bases: TGTGCCAGCAGCTCCCAACTGGGAGCAGATACGCAGTATTTT. Translation gives CASSSQLGADTQYF. Drawing the rest from reference TRBV7-2 and TRBJ2-3, the complete variable domain is GAGVSQSPSNKVTEKGKDVELRCDPISGHTALYWYRQSLGQGLEFLIYFQGNSAPDKSGLPSDRFSAERTGGSVSTLTIQRTQQEDSAVYLCASSSQLGADTQYFGPGTRLTVL.

Comment on this clone: Other nucleotide sequences from this sample produce the same CDR3. The V and J genes are TRBV18 and TRBJ1-1; no definite D call. V was pared by 3 bases and J by 2 bases, with 7 bases between. This CDR3 spans 13 amino acids. Germline CDR1 is KGHSH and CDR2 is LQKENI. The CDR3 region has the DNA TGTGCCAGCTCACCTCAGGCAAACACTGAAGCTTTCTTT. Its translation is CASSPQANTEAFF.

This rearrangement joins TRBV6-1 to TRBJ1-2, with D unclear. The CDR3 covers 14 residues. Germline V gene lookup returns CDR1 MNHNS and CDR2 SASEGT. Trimming stripped 0 bases from V and 0 bases from J, with 5 bases between. In nucleotides, the CDR3 is TGTGCCAGCAGTGAAGCGTCTGCTAACTATGGCTACACCTTC. Its translation: CASSEASANYGYTF.

The chain is built from TRBV18 and TRBJ1-4, with D tentatively TRBD1 (5 bases). Per the germline V gene, CDR1 is KGHSH and CDR2 is LQKENI. The CDR3 has 16 residues. Trimming pared 6 bases from V and 8 bases from J, leaving 22 bases between. The CDR3 here is CASSPTPQGIGEKLFF. The DNA for the CDR3 is TGTGCCAGCTCCCCTACTCCTCAGGGAATCGGAGAAAAACTGTTTTTT.

The table lists this clone with a count of one. The J gene is TRBJ2-7, the V gene TRBV27, with 8 bases lining up with TRBD1. Looked up from germline, CDR1 is MNHEY and CDR2 is SMNVEV (reference sequence). The CDR3 is 13 amino acids. V dropped 6 bases and J dropped 2; count of bases not matched to a gene: 3. CDR3 DNA sequence: TGTGCCAGCAGACGGACAGGGACCTACGAGCAGTACTTC. Amino acids: CASRRTGTYEQYF.

This sequence joins TRBV7-6 and TRBJ2-2, with TRBD1 matching 11 bases. Germline loops: CDR1 SGHVS, CDR2 FNYEAQ. Germline trimming cut 0 bases from V and 6 bases from J; bases unmatched to any gene: 3. The CDR3 is 16 residues long. CDR3: CASSLAAGQGAGELFF. The CDR3 DNA sequence: TGTGCCAGCAGCTTAGCAGCGGGACAGGGGGCCGGGGAGCTGTTTTTT.

The chain links TRBV27 to TRBJ1-5, with D possibly being TRBD1 (6 bases). V shed 5 bases and J shed 7 bases, with 18 bases lying between them. This CDR3 has 15 amino acids. CDR1 is MNHEY, CDR2 SMNVEV, per germline (reference sequence). Here the CDR3 reads CASSRIGQLGQPQHF. Written as DNA, the CDR3 is TGTGCCAGCAGTCGTATTGGACAGCTTGGGCAGCCCCAGCATTTT.

The rearrangement uses TRBV5-1 and TRBJ1-2, with 7 bases that match TRBD1. This CDR3 region has 13 residues. The V gene end was trimmed by 6 bases and the J gene end by 9 bases; junction bases not matched to a gene: 11. Germline CDR1 and CDR2: SGHRS and YFSETQ. In nucleotides, the CDR3 is TGCGCCAGCACCACGACAGGGAAACCGAGCTACACCTTC. It translates to CASTTTGKPSYTF.

The gene calls are TRBV5-1 and TRBJ2-1; perhaps TRBD1 as D (5 bases). Trimming pared 4 bases from V and 5 bases from J, leaving 16 bases between. CDR1 and CDR2 (germline): SGHRS, YFSETQ. The CDR3 contains 15 residues. The CDR3 DNA sequence: TGCGCCAGCAGCCTCAGGGAAATCCCAAACAATGAGCAGTTCTTC. Its protein product is CASSLREIPNNEQFF. Full variable domain (outside the CDR3, taken from reference TRBV5-1 and TRBJ2-1): KAGVTQTPRYLIKTRGQQVTLSCSPISGHRSVSWYQQTPGQGLQFLFEYFSETQRNKGNFPGRFSGRQFSNSRSEMNVSTLELGDSALYLCASSLREIPNNEQFFGPGTRLTVL.

J is TRBJ2-5 and V is TRBV2; 8 bases are a match to TRBD1. V was clipped by 6 bases and J by 7 bases; unmatched bases: 4. Germline values: CDR1 SNHLY, CDR2 FYNNEI. The CDR3 runs to 12 residues. In DNA form, the CDR3 reads TGTGCCAGCAGGGACAGGGCGCCGACCCAGTACTTC. The encoded protein is CASRDRAPTQYF.

The chain links TRBV7-2 to TRBJ2-2; tentatively, D is TRBD1 (6 bases). Germline assignment: CDR1 SGHTA and CDR2 FQGNSA. The CDR3 is 16 amino acids. Deletions cut 7 bases from V and 1 base from J, with 16 bases between. CDR3 in amino acids: CASTQRGSWNTGELFF. The CDR3 DNA reads TGTGCCAGCACCCAAAGGGGGTCCTGGAACACCGGGGAGCTGTTTTTT.